These 6 T cell receptor beta chains were all obtained from the same sample, sequenced in a study of blood T cell repertoires in COVID-19. Data came from immunoSEQ multiplex PCR; TCRdb stores just in-frame clones and leaves some out. The table includes under 60,000 clones, approximately 89% detected once. What was sequenced was peripheral blood. The receptors originated from a woman older than 75 with acute or convalescent COVID-19.

The V and J genes are TRBV6-6 and TRBJ1-3, with D uncertain. CDR1 is MNHNY, CDR2 SVGAGI, per germline (reference sequence). This CDR3 has 16 residues. Trimming took off 2 bases at V and 0 bases at J, with 11 bases between the two ends. The CDR3 loop reads CASSYPTSTSGNTIYF. DNA of the CDR3: TGTGCCAGCAGTTACCCTACGTCTACCTCTGGAAACACCATATATTTT.

The table lists this clone with a count of one. The sample holds other DNA sequences that translate to the same CDR3. The chain employs TRBV11-1 and TRBJ2-2; D perhaps matches TRBD2 (6 bases). V dropped 5 bases and J dropped 5 bases, with 18 bases sitting between them. Germline CDR1 is SGHAT and CDR2 is FQDESV (reference sequence). CDR3 length: 16 amino acids. The CDR3 DNA follows: TGTGCCAGCAGCCCCTTTAGCGGCGCTAATACCGGGGAGCTGTTTTTT. Its protein is CASSPFSGANTGELFF. Looking up the rest from reference TRBV11-1 and TRBJ2-2 gives the full variable domain: EAEVAQSPRYKITEKSQAVAFWCDPISGHATLYWYRQILGQGPELLVQFQDESVVDDSQLPKDRFSAERLKGVDSTLKIQPAELGDSAMYLCASSPFSGANTGELFFGEGSRLTVL.

The gene calls are TRBV19 and TRBJ1-5; 9 positions agree with TRBD1. The CDR3 sequence is 15 residues long. Germline values: CDR1 LNHDA, CDR2 SQIVND (reference sequence). J lost 1 base, V lost 5 bases, and 3 bases had no gene match. Here the CDR3 DNA reads TGTGCCAGTAGTGGGACAGGGACGAGCAATCAGCCCCAGCATTTT. Its translation is CASSGTGTSNQPQHF.

The chain combines TRBV15 with TRBJ2-7, with TRBD2 as a possible D gene (5 bases). Trimming cost V 3 bases and J 1 base, with 19 bases left between them. CDR1 LNHNV and CDR2 YYDKDF come from the germline V gene (reference sequence). This CDR3 spans 17 amino acids. The CDR3 is CATSSPAGVARSYEQYF. As DNA, the CDR3 is TGTGCCACCAGCAGCCCCGCGGGTGTAGCGCGGTCCTACGAGCAGTACTTC.

The V call is TRBV5-1, the J call TRBJ2-7, with D hard to call. CDR1 and CDR2 (germline): SGHRS, YFSETQ. V was clipped by 0 bases and J by 0 bases, with 7 bases between them. The CDR3 has 14 amino acids. The chain's CDR3 is CASSLGSSSYEQYF. The CDR3 DNA reads as TGCGCCAGCAGCTTGGGGAGTAGCTCCTACGAGCAGTACTTC. Based on the CDR3 plus reference TRBV5-1 and TRBJ2-7, the full variable domain is KAGVTQTPRYLIKTRGQQVTLSCSPISGHRSVSWYQQTPGQGLQFLFEYFSETQRNKGNFPGRFSGRQFSNSRSEMNVSTLELGDSALYLCASSLGSSSYEQYFGPGTRLTVT.

This chain joins TRBV19 and TRBJ2-7; 8 bases align to TRBD1. Germline V gives CDR1 LNHDA, CDR2 SQIVND (reference sequence). CDR3 length equals 14 residues. V lost 3 bases to trimming and J lost 4 bases; unmatched junction nucleotides: 5. CDR3 region: CASSMAGGRYEQYF. The CDR3 DNA follows: TGTGCCAGTAGTATGGCAGGGGGCAGGTACGAGCAGTACTTC.